This entry lists 21 T cell receptor beta chains sequenced from one sample in a study of T cells in Graves' hyperthyroidism and ophthalmopathy. Template material for amplifying TCR beta CDR3 regions consisted of RNA transcripts. The HTBI primer set drove a first-round RT-PCR of the TCR CDR3. MiXCR was run by TCRdb on the multiplex PCR reads, yielding one entry per CDR3 protein. The table includes a few hundred thousand distinct CDR3 sequences, about 16% detected once. The specimen was blood. Receptors were obtained from an older woman with Graves' ophthalmopathy.

This clonotype was recorded at least ten times. The rearrangement links TRBV27 to TRBJ1-1; D remains ambiguous. The CDR3 is made up of 14 amino acids. The V gene's germline CDR1 is MNHEY and CDR2 SMNVEV (reference sequence). Trimming stripped 2 bases from V and 4 bases from J, with 11 bases between. This chain's CDR3 is CASSLVGWGTEAFF. CDR3 DNA sequence: TGTGCCAGCAGTTTAGTGGGTTGGGGCACTGAAGCTTTCTTT.

This clonotype was observed many times. The CDR3: CASSPGGLTREQYF. The CDR3 DNA reads as TGTGCCAGCAGTCCCGGAGGACTTACTCGGGAGCAGTACTTC. V and J are TRBV6-2 or TRBV6-3 and TRBJ2-7; possible D gene TRBD2, 5 bases. The CDR3 is 14 residues long. V was trimmed by 5 bases and J by 7 bases, leaving 18 bases between them. Germline V lookup: CDR1 MNHEY, CDR2 SVGEGT.

The CDR3 nucleotides read TGCAGCGTTGCCGGGAGGAGCACAGATACGCAGTATTTT. Translating gives CSVAGRSTDTQYF. The V call is TRBV29-1, the J call TRBJ2-3; 7 bases map to TRBD2. From germline, CDR1 is SQVTM and CDR2 ANQGSEA. With V trimmed by 4 bases and J by 0 bases, 1 base remained unmatched. The CDR3 sequence is 13 residues long.

There are a few counts of this clonotype. The chain carries TRBV2 and TRBJ2-7; 7 nucleotides match TRBD1. J lost 5 bases, V lost 11 bases, and 6 bases had no gene match. This CDR3 spans 11 amino acids. Germline assignment: CDR1 SNHLY and CDR2 FYNNEI. CDR3 in DNA: TGTGCCGGAGGACAGGTCCACGAGCAGTACTTC. This gives the protein CAGGQVHEQYF.

The rearrangement joins TRBV6-2 or TRBV6-3 to TRBJ1-1, with 7 bases fitting TRBD1. V dropped 0 bases and J dropped 2; count of bases not matched to a gene: 3. Germline V gene sequence: CDR1 MNHEY, CDR2 SVGEGT. The CDR3 is 15 amino acids. This CDR3 is CASSYSGQSNTEAFF. Written as DNA, the CDR3 is TGTGCCAGCAGTTACTCGGGACAGAGCAACACTGAAGCTTTCTTT.

The V gene is TRBV28, the J gene TRBJ1-5; weak D call: TRBD1 (5 bases). The CDR3 is 16 residues long. Germline V CDR1 and CDR2: MDHEN, SYDVKM. V was cut by 2 bases and J by 4 bases, with 15 bases left in between. The CDR3, as DNA: TGTGCCAGCAGTTTAAATATTAGGGGCCCTAATCAGCCCCAGCATTTT. Its translation is CASSLNIRGPNQPQHF.

The sample holds many counts of this clonotype. This sequence joins TRBV11-3 and TRBJ2-3; 8 nucleotides agree with TRBD2. CDR1 and CDR2 (germline): SGHNT, YENEEA. The CDR3 loop spans 15 amino acids. The trim removed 1 base at V and 9 bases at J, leaving 9 bases unmatched. CDR3 DNA sequence: TGTGCCAGCAGCTTAGGAGCGGGGGTAGCTGAGACGCAGTATTTT. This gives the protein CASSLGAGVAETQYF.

At least ten counts were recorded for this clonotype. The chain recombines TRBV3-1 with TRBJ2-7; the D gene could be TRBD1 or TRBD2 (6 bases each). The CDR3 spans 17 residues. Trimming cost V 1 base and J 0 bases, with 16 bases left between them. CDR1 LGHDT and CDR2 YNNKEL come from the germline V gene (reference sequence). The DNA of the CDR3 is TGTGCCAGCAGCCAAGCCCGACCGGGGGCGGCCTCCTACGAGCAGTACTTC. This codes for CASSQARPGAASYEQYF.

This clonotype has a count of ten or more. The chain links TRBV11-2 to TRBJ2-5; 9 bases line up with TRBD2. Germline-derived CDR1 and CDR2 are SGHAT and FQNNGV. This CDR3 spans 15 amino acids. V gave up 1 base and J gave up 5 bases; unmatched junction bases: 5. The CDR3 is CASSLVLAGRETQYF. CDR3 coding DNA: TGTGCCAGCAGCTTAGTCCTAGCGGGAAGGGAGACCCAGTACTTC.

The J gene is TRBJ2-7, the V gene TRBV5-4, with 9 bases lining up with TRBD1. The J call is doubtful: the DNA matches TRBJ2-1 better. The germline V gene has CDR1 SGHNT and CDR2 YYREEE (reference sequence). The CDR3 totals 15 residues. The DNA of the CDR3 is TGTGCCAGCGGCACACCGGGACAGGGATCCTACGAGCAGTTCTTC. It translates to CASGTPGQGSYEQFF.

V usage is TRBV24-1 and J usage is TRBJ2-7; the D call may be TRBD1 or TRBD2 (5 bases each). Germline lookup yields CDR1 KGHDR and CDR2 SFDVKD. The germline V and J ends were trimmed by 4 bases and 0 bases, with 15 bases remaining between them. The CDR3 is made up of 16 amino acids. The CDR3 DNA follows: TGTGCCACCAGTGACCGGGTTGGGACCGGCTCCTACGAGCAGTACTTC. Amino acids: CATSDRVGTGSYEQYF.

This clonotype has a count of ten or more. The rearrangement links TRBV29-1 to TRBJ2-3; 12 nucleotides align to TRBD1. CDR3 length equals 16 residues. Germline CDR1 is SQVTM and CDR2 is ANQGSEA. Germline trimming cut 0 bases from V and 1 base from J; bases unmatched to any gene: 2. CDR3 protein: CSVEDRDRGRTDTQYF. The CDR3 coding sequence is TGCAGCGTTGAAGATCGGGACAGGGGGCGCACAGATACGCAGTATTTT.

This clonotype turned up a few times. The rearrangement uses TRBV6-1 and TRBJ2-7; TRBD2 is a possible D gene (8 bases). Trimming removed 11 bases at V and 7 bases at J, with 18 bases between. CDR3 length: 12 amino acids. CDR1 and CDR2 from the germline V gene are MNHNS and SASEGT. CDR3 sequence (DNA): TGTGCCGTCGGGAGGGGGCAGGGAGAGCAGTACTTC. Protein product: CAVGRGQGEQYF.

This clonotype was recorded many times. This sequence joins TRBV6-2 or TRBV6-3 and TRBJ1-1, with 10 positions matching TRBD1. V shed 6 bases and J 5 bases; nucleotides not matched to a gene: 3. The CDR3 is 13 residues long. Germline CDR1 reads MNHEY; CDR2 reads SVGEGT. Here the CDR3 reads CASRTGGLTEAFF. The CDR3 bases are TGTGCCAGCAGGACAGGGGGCTTGACTGAAGCTTTCTTT.

This clonotype was detected ten times or more. The chain couples TRBV27 to TRBJ2-1; maybe TRBD1 (7 bases). Germline assignment: CDR1 MNHEY and CDR2 SMNVEV (reference sequence). The CDR3 totals 15 residues. Trimming stripped 2 bases from V and 7 bases from J, with 15 bases between. This chain's CDR3 is CASSLVTQGGNEQFF. CDR3 nucleotide sequence: TGTGCCAGCAGTTTAGTCACGCAGGGGGGTAATGAGCAGTTCTTC.

The sample holds many counts of this clonotype. The chain links TRBV30 to TRBJ2-3; no clear D gene. Germline V gene lookup returns CDR1 GTSNPN and CDR2 SVGIG (reference sequence). CDR3 size: 12 residues. Trimming cost V 2 bases and J 6 bases, with 9 bases left between them. The CDR3 is CAWSYGPDTQYF. CDR3 coding DNA: TGTGCCTGGAGTTACGGACCCGATACGCAGTATTTT.

This clonotype occurred many times. This sequence joins TRBV6-5 and TRBJ2-7; unclear D gene. CDR1 is MNHEY and CDR2 is SVGAGI in the germline V gene. V was pared by 2 bases and J by 2 bases, with 13 bases between. This CDR3 comprises 15 residues. The CDR3, as DNA: TGTGCCAGCAGTTACAGGGAAACGCTCGCCTACGAGCAGTACTTC. Protein sequence: CASSYRETLAYEQYF.

This clonotype has at least ten counts. The rearrangement joins TRBV5-1 to TRBJ2-7, with D tentatively TRBD2 (5 bases). The germline V and J ends were trimmed by 4 bases and 5 bases, with 16 bases remaining between them. Germline CDR1 reads SGHRS; CDR2 reads YFSETQ. CDR3 length: 14 residues. The CDR3 here is CASSGRTGSHEQYF. The CDR3 nucleotides read TGCGCCAGCAGCGGAAGGACGGGGTCGCACGAGCAGTACTTC.

The CDR3 region has the DNA TGCGCCAGCAGTGAGTCTGGAGCGGGAGAGAGAACCGGGGAGCTGTTTTTT. Protein: CASSESGAGERTGELFF. This chain joins TRBV10-1 and TRBJ2-2; 8 bases map to TRBD2. The germline CDR1 and CDR2 sequences are WNHNN and SYGVQD (reference sequence). V shed 0 bases, J shed 5 bases, and the junction held 8 bases outside the gene matches. The CDR3 covers 17 residues.

The chain links TRBV11-2 to TRBJ2-5; 15 bases are a match to TRBD2. Germline trimming cut 2 bases from V and 7 bases from J; bases unmatched to any gene: 8. This CDR3 is 17 amino acids long. Per the germline V gene, CDR1 is SGHAT and CDR2 is FQNNGV. CDR3 in amino acids: CASSLLAGLAGGGTQYF. The CDR3 DNA sequence: TGTGCCAGCAGCTTACTGGCGGGACTAGCGGGAGGTGGGACCCAGTACTTC.

The chain uses TRBV2 and TRBJ2-2, with D hard to call. The CDR3 sequence is 13 residues long. Germline V lookup: CDR1 SNHLY, CDR2 FYNNEI. The V end lost 5 bases, the J end lost 6 bases, and 10 bases lay between the germline ends. CDR3 DNA: TGTGCCAGCAGTACAGAGTCTCCCGGGGAGCTGTTTTTT. It encodes CASSTESPGELFF.